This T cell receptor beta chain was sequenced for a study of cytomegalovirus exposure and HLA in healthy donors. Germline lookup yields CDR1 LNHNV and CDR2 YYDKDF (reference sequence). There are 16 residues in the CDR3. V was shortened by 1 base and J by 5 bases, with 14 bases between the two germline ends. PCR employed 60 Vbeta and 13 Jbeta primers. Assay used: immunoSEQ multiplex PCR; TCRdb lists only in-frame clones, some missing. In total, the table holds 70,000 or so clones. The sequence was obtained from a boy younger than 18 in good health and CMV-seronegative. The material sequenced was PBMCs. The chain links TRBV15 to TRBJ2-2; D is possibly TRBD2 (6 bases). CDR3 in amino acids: CATSRGRRVGTGELFF. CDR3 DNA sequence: TGTGCCACCAGCAGAGGAAGGAGGGTCGGGACCGGGGAGCTGTTTTTT.